This is a list of T cell receptor beta chains from one sample in a study of technical replicates of blood from a few donors. The table came from immunoSEQ multiplex PCR; TCRdb's copy has only in-frame clones and leaves some out. The top ten hold roughly 0.38% of the sample, which has some 74,000 clones, about 88% seen once. The sequenced material came from T cells isolated from PBMCs. The receptors here all came from a human donor in good health. Each CDR3 is given without its conserved first and last residue. The size field is filled for only some rows; it gives once, few, many or a size class.

size: -
J: TRBJ2-1
V: TRBV5-1
CDR3: ASSLTPQGVEQF

size: -
J: TRBJ2-1
V: TRBV19
CDR3: ASKTGTNYNEQF

size: -
J: TRBJ1-2
V: TRBV19
CDR3: ASSIGIAGYGYT

size: -
J: TRBJ1-2
V: TRBV5-1
CDR3: ASSPDSFNYGYT

size: -
J: TRBJ1-1
V: TRBV7-8
CDR3: ASSARQGTGMNTEAF

size: -
J: TRBJ1-5
V: TRBV6-1
CDR3: ASSENDGGMGNNQPQH

size: -
J: TRBJ1-3
V: TRBV5-1
CDR3: ASSLGTGWGNTIY

size: -
J: TRBJ2-7
V: TRBV7-9
CDR3: ASRTGYEQY

size: -
J: TRBJ2-7
V: TRBV6-1
CDR3: AGEGQGGYEQY

size: -
J: TRBJ1-5
V: TRBV2
CDR3: ASSEIGYGSQPQH

size: -
J: TRBJ1-1
V: TRBV6-5
CDR3: ASSYSTLPEAF

size: -
J: TRBJ2-2
V: TRBV28
CDR3: ASSFGVSNTGELF

size: -
J: TRBJ2-3
V: TRBV11-3
CDR3: ASSLDGPAQGTQY

size: -
J: TRBJ1-2
V: TRBV20-1
CDR3: SARAGAPYT

size: once
J: TRBJ2-1
V: TRBV29-1
CDR3: SVDPGTGAYNEQF

size: -
J: TRBJ1-3
V: TRBV6-1
CDR3: ASPRDFAGNTIY

size: -
J: TRBJ1-2
V: TRBV18
CDR3: ASSLDRSYGYT

size: -
J: TRBJ2-7
V: TRBV18
CDR3: ASSPTPGQGAFEQY

size: -
J: TRBJ2-7
V: TRBV6-6
CDR3: ASSIQGSSSYEQY

size: -
J: TRBJ1-3
V: TRBV30
CDR3: AWGKGLGNTIY

size: -
J: TRBJ2-7
V: TRBV11-1
CDR3: ASSLTGATAEQY

size: -
J: TRBJ2-7
V: TRBV25-1
CDR3: ASSELGGNEQY

size: -
J: TRBJ1-2
V: TRBV14
CDR3: ASSQAGGYGYT

size: -
J: TRBJ2-1
V: TRBV25-1
CDR3: ASKGQGNNEQF

size: -
J: TRBJ2-7
V: TRBV2
CDR3: ASSDTYEQY

size: -
J: TRBJ1-4
V: TRBV5-1
CDR3: ASSLDNGTGDEKLF